The next 21 T cell receptor beta chains were all read from a single sample in a study of blood T cell repertoires in COVID-19. TCRdb keeps only in-frame clones here, not all; method: immunoSEQ multiplex PCR. The sample consists of under 350,000 clones, more than 85% of them appearing once. Sequencing was done on a sample of peripheral blood. The source of these receptors is a man aged 65 to 79 with acute or convalescent COVID-19.

CDR3 amino acids: CATRYTGQGAPGEQYF. In DNA form, the CDR3 reads TGTGCCACCAGATACACTGGACAGGGGGCGCCTGGCGAGCAGTACTTC. The rearrangement uses TRBV24-1 and TRBJ2-7, with 11 bases lining up with TRBD1. V gave up 7 bases and J gave up 6 bases; unmatched junction bases: 13. The V gene's germline CDR1 is KGHDR and CDR2 SFDVKD. This CDR3 is 16 amino acids long.

V and J are TRBV5-1 and TRBJ1-6; the match to TRBD1 covers 9 bases. The CDR3 extends over 16 amino acids. Trimming took 4 bases from V and 3 from J; bases not matched to a gene: 5. Germline V gives CDR1 SGHRS, CDR2 YFSETQ. Here the CDR3 reads CASSRGTGSYNSPLHF. The CDR3 DNA reads as TGCGCCAGCAGCCGCGGGACAGGGAGCTATAATTCACCCCTCCACTTT. Full variable domain (outside the CDR3, taken from reference TRBV5-1 and TRBJ1-6): KAGVTQTPRYLIKTRGQQVTLSCSPISGHRSVSWYQQTPGQGLQFLFEYFSETQRNKGNFPGRFSGRQFSNSRSEMNVSTLELGDSALYLCASSRGTGSYNSPLHFGNGTRLTVT.

This sequence joins TRBV13 and TRBJ1-2, with TRBD1 matching 8 bases. Germline CDR1 PRHDT, CDR2 FYEKMQ (reference sequence). The CDR3 spans 13 residues. V was clipped by 5 bases and J by 5 bases; unmatched bases: 4. CDR3 nucleotide sequence: TGTGCCAGCAGCCTCCGGGACAGGTATGGCTACACCTTC. This sequence encodes CASSLRDRYGYTF. Combining the CDR3 with reference TRBV13 and TRBJ1-2 gives the whole variable domain AAGVIQSPRHLIKEKRETATLKCYPIPRHDTVYWYQQGPGQDPQFLISFYEKMQSDKGSIPDRFSAQQFSDYHSELNMSSLELGDSALYFCASSLRDRYGYTFGSGTRLTVV.

V is TRBV10-3 and J is TRBJ2-7; perhaps TRBD1 as D (6 bases). V lost 5 bases, J lost 4 bases, and 9 bases lay in between. The CDR3 is 12 residues long. Per germline, CDR1 ENHRY and CDR2 SYGVKD. The chain's CDR3 is CAISIQGYEQYF. In DNA, the CDR3 is TGTGCCATCAGTATACAGGGTTACGAGCAGTACTTC.

The V gene is TRBV19, the J gene TRBJ2-2; D is possibly TRBD1 (6 bases). Germline CDR1 reads LNHDA; CDR2 reads SQIVND (reference sequence). V lost 7 bases and J lost 1, with 13 bases in between. This CDR3 comprises 15 residues. The CDR3 reads CASKGRGQNTGELFF. The CDR3 region has the DNA TGTGCCAGTAAAGGTCGGGGACAGAACACCGGGGAGCTGTTTTTT.

The chain joins TRBV14 to TRBJ1-1; 7 nucleotides agree with TRBD1. Germline values: CDR1 SGHDN, CDR2 FVKESK. The trim removed 4 bases at V and 8 bases at J, leaving 13 bases unmatched. CDR3 size: 15 residues. The CDR3 DNA follows: TGTGCCAGCAGCCCCCAATTTACAGGGGCCGGAGAAGCTTTCTTT. This gives the protein CASSPQFTGAGEAFF.

The genes are TRBV4-1 and TRBJ2-3, with 11 nucleotides matching TRBD2. The CDR3 spans 20 residues. V gave up 1 base and J gave up 6 bases; unmatched junction bases: 18. CDR1 is MGHRA and CDR2 is YSYEKL in the germline V gene. CDR3 region: CASSQALKGPLAGESDTQYF. The CDR3 DNA sequence: TGCGCCAGCAGCCAAGCTCTCAAGGGACCACTAGCGGGAGAATCCGATACGCAGTATTTT.

The gene calls are TRBV5-6 and TRBJ1-5; tentative D call: TRBD1 (5 bases). CDR3 length: 15 residues. Germline assignment: CDR1 SGHDT and CDR2 YYEEEE. V shed 1 base and J shed 5 bases, with 13 bases lying between them. The CDR3 here is CASSLLRQTDQPQHF. The CDR3 DNA is TGTGCCAGCAGCTTGTTACGACAGACGGATCAGCCCCAGCATTTT.

V usage is TRBV9 and J usage is TRBJ1-1, with a possible D match to TRBD1 (5 bases). The ends were cut back, 2 bases at V and 2 bases at J, with 13 bases in the middle. This CDR3 contains 15 residues. Germline values: CDR1 SGDLS, CDR2 YYNGEE. The CDR3 region is CASSVYVGDNTEAFF. As DNA, the CDR3 is TGTGCCAGCAGCGTTTACGTAGGGGATAACACTGAAGCTTTCTTT.

Only a few counts were recorded for this clone. This sequence joins TRBV5-8 and TRBJ1-1, with D tentatively TRBD1 (5 bases). In germline, CDR1 is SGHTS, CDR2 YDEGEE. V lost 4 bases, J lost 1 base, and 11 bases lay in between. The CDR3 extends over 14 amino acids. The CDR3 protein is CASSPLGQNTEAFF. CDR3 coding DNA: TGTGCCAGCAGCCCGTTAGGACAGAACACTGAAGCTTTCTTT.

This clone has a handful of counts. The V gene is TRBV5-1, the J gene TRBJ2-1, with 8 bases aligning to TRBD2. Germline V lookup: CDR1 SGHRS, CDR2 YFSETQ. V was clipped by 1 base and J by 9 bases; unmatched bases: 9. This CDR3 has 15 residues. CDR3: CASSLNGGAEGEQFF. Written as DNA, the CDR3 is TGCGCCAGCAGCTTGAACGGGGGGGCCGAGGGTGAGCAGTTCTTC.

The CDR3 nucleotides are TGTGCCAGCAGCTTCGCTAGAAGCACAGATACGCAGTATTTT. As protein: CASSFARSTDTQYF. The rearrangement links TRBV7-2 to TRBJ2-3; D not resolved. This CDR3 is built from 14 residues. CDR1 is SGHTA, CDR2 FQGNSA, per germline. The V and J ends lost 3 bases and 0 bases respectively, with 7 bases between them.

The chain carries TRBV4-1 and TRBJ2-1; tentative D call: TRBD2 (6 bases). This CDR3 has 15 amino acids. V gave up 4 bases and J gave up 3 bases, with 13 bases separating them. Germline lookup yields CDR1 MGHRA and CDR2 YSYEKL. This chain's CDR3 is CASSRRTGDYNEQFF. CDR3 coding DNA: TGCGCCAGCAGCCGCCGGACGGGGGACTACAATGAGCAGTTCTTC.

The rearrangement joins TRBV5-1 to TRBJ1-4, with D tentatively TRBD1 (6 bases). CDR1 is SGHRS and CDR2 is YFSETQ in the germline V gene. V lost 4 bases to trimming and J lost 3 bases, with 10 bases between them. This CDR3 is 14 amino acids long. The CDR3 region has the DNA TGCGCCAGCAGCGTGGACAGTGCTAATGAAAAACTGTTTTTT. This codes for CASSVDSANEKLFF. Complete variable domain (other parts from reference TRBV5-1 and TRBJ1-4): KAGVTQTPRYLIKTRGQQVTLSCSPISGHRSVSWYQQTPGQGLQFLFEYFSETQRNKGNFPGRFSGRQFSNSRSEMNVSTLELGDSALYLCASSVDSANEKLFFGSGTQLSVL.

The chain recombines TRBV7-2 with TRBJ2-2; the match to TRBD2 covers 7 bases. V lost 2 bases, J lost 3 bases, and 6 bases stayed unmatched. The CDR3 runs to 16 residues. The V gene's germline CDR1 is SGHTA and CDR2 FQGNSA. CDR3 nucleotide sequence: TGTGCCAGCAGCTTAAACGGCCGGGGGGACACCGGGGAGCTGTTTTTT. Its translation is CASSLNGRGDTGELFF.

J is TRBJ1-2 and V is TRBV6-2 or TRBV6-3, with TRBD1 matching 10 bases. The CDR3 sequence is 15 residues long. The trim removed 6 bases at V and 1 base at J, leaving 5 bases unmatched. Per the germline V gene, CDR1 is MNHEY and CDR2 is SVGEGT. The CDR3 loop reads CASSRDRGLNYGYTF. CDR3 nucleotide sequence: TGTGCCAGCAGCCGGGACAGGGGCCTTAACTATGGCTACACCTTC.

The chain employs TRBV6-1 and TRBJ2-7, with D tentatively TRBD2 (6 bases). The CDR3 covers 14 residues. V was clipped by 6 bases and J by 6 bases, with 18 bases between them. Germline values: CDR1 MNHNS, CDR2 SASEGT. In DNA form, the CDR3 reads TGTGCCAGCAGCCCCGGGACGGAGGGCCCCGAGCAGTACTTC. Its protein is CASSPGTEGPEQYF.

The chain uses TRBV18 and TRBJ2-7, with D maybe TRBD2 (6 bases). V lost 1 base, J lost 2 bases, and 15 bases lay in between. This CDR3 has 16 residues. Looked up from germline, CDR1 is KGHSH and CDR2 is LQKENI. In nucleotides, the CDR3 is TGTGCCAGCTCACCACTCGCGGGGTCACCCGCCTACGAGCAGTACTTC. This encodes CASSPLAGSPAYEQYF.

The CDR3 loop reads CASSPQVAGPNSNQPQHF. Written as DNA, the CDR3 is TGTGCCAGCTCACCCCAGGTGGCAGGGCCGAATAGCAATCAGCCCCAGCATTTT. The V call is TRBV18, the J call TRBJ1-5; weak D call: TRBD1 (5 bases). The CDR3 extends over 18 amino acids. V was clipped by 3 bases and J by 0 bases, with 18 bases between them. The germline gives CDR1 KGHSH, CDR2 LQKENI.

The chain uses TRBV5-1 and TRBJ2-6, with 7 bases that match TRBD1. With V trimmed by 5 bases and J by 3 bases, 5 bases remained unmatched. Per the germline V gene, CDR1 is SGHRS and CDR2 is YFSETQ. The CDR3 covers 15 residues. The chain's CDR3 is CASSSDRVGANVLTF. CDR3 DNA: TGCGCCAGCAGTTCAGACAGGGTTGGGGCCAACGTCCTGACTTTC.

Points on this clone: The CDR3 does not end in the conserved phenylalanine or tryptophan, so this is likely a read error. Because the CDR3's place on the DNA is in doubt, the DNA is left out and the CDR3 is given as listed by TCRdb. V gene TRBV3-1 (or the pseudogene TRBV3-2) combines with J gene TRBJ2-7; the D call of TRBD1 is as the table states it, not checked on the DNA. In germline, CDR1 is LGHDT, CDR2 YNNKEL (reference sequence). The length of the CDR3 is 12 amino acids, counting both ends. The CDR3 reads CASSHRQGALTL.